This TCR beta chain derives from a study of cytomegalovirus exposure and HLA in healthy donors. Study-level findings and limits: Some public TCRs appeared in many individuals, while most sequences were rare. Reports showed the classifier diagnosing cytomegalovirus status with high specificity and sensitivity.

Losses at the gene ends were 1 base for V and 5 bases for J; bases not matched to a gene: 28. Germline lookup yields CDR1 GTSNPN and CDR2 SVGIG (reference sequence). This CDR3 comprises 22 residues. Data came from immunoSEQ multiplex PCR; TCRdb stores just in-frame clones and leaves some out. The sample holds hundreds of thousands of clones, roughly 91% seen once. Of note for this clone: Its antigen is undetermined.

Input material: PBMCs. The chain couples TRBV30 to TRBJ2-7; 11 nucleotides agree with TRBD2. The sequence derives from a woman between 18 and 30 years old in good health and CMV-seropositive. The CDR3 nucleotides are TGTGCCTGGAGTGCTTCGTACCTCCGTCCGGGACTAGCGGTGAGACGGGGGGACGAGCAGTACTTC. This gives the protein CAWSASYLRPGLAVRRGDEQYF.